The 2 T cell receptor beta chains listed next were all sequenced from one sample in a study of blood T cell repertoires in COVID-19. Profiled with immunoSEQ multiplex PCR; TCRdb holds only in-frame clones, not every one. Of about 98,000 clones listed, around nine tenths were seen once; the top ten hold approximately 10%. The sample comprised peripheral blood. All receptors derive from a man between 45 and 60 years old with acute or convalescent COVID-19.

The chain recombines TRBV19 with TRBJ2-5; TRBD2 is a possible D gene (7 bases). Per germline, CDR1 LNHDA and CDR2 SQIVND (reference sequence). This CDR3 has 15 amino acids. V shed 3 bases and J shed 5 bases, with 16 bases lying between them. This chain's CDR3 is CASSIRGTTGETQYF. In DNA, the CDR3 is TGTGCCAGTAGTATTCGCGGGACTACAGGGGAGACCCAGTACTTC.

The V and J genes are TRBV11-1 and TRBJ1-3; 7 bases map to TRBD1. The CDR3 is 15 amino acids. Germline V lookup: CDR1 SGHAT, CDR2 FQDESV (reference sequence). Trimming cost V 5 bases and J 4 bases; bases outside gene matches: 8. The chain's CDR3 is CASSVSGTVGNTIYF. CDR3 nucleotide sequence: TGTGCCAGCAGCGTATCCGGGACAGTAGGAAACACCATATATTTT.